A selection of T cell receptor beta chains follows, all from one sample in a study of read filtering for tumor transcriptome and immune sequencing. From the reads, TCRdb called clonotypes with MiXCR, one entry per CDR3 protein. The repertoire consists of 20,000 to 25,000 distinct CDR3 sequences, with roughly an eighth occurring once and the leading ten covering around 66%. Sequenced input: a population of CD138-negative cells sorted from bone marrow. Every receptor here comes from a donor aged 40 or older with multiple myeloma. Each CDR3 is given with its conserved first and last residue. Each record gives: J gene, V gene, CDR3 protein.

j_gene: TRBJ2-7; v_gene: TRBV5-4; CDR3aa: CASSLPGSEGSYEQYF
j_gene: TRBJ2-1; v_gene: TRBV5-6; CDR3aa: CASSLIVAGEQFF
j_gene: TRBJ1-4; v_gene: TRBV5-5; CDR3aa: CASSSGTGNEKLFF
j_gene: TRBJ1-2; v_gene: TRBV29-1; CDR3aa: CSARIPMANYGYTF
j_gene: TRBJ1-5; v_gene: TRBV27; CDR3aa: CASSPGRLWQPQHF
j_gene: TRBJ2-5; v_gene: TRBV7-2; CDR3aa: CASSLEKGQETQYF
j_gene: TRBJ1-5; v_gene: TRBV20-1; CDR3aa: CSASDLNQPQHF
j_gene: TRBJ2-1; v_gene: TRBV29-1; CDR3aa: CSVEPWESAGGEQFF
j_gene: TRBJ1-5; v_gene: TRBV2; CDR3aa: CASRLPGQGSNQPQHF
j_gene: TRBJ2-2; v_gene: TRBV20-1; CDR3aa: CSALRPNTGELFF